Shown below are 14 T cell receptor beta chains from a single sample sequenced in a study of radiotherapy plus CTLA-4 blockade in lung cancer. Assay used: immunoSEQ multiplex PCR; TCRdb lists only in-frame clones, some missing. The data hold around 100,000 clones, with 81% observed a single time. Here the sequenced sample was peripheral blood, taken from a patient treated with radiotherapy plus ipilimumab. These receptors originate from a human donor with non-small cell lung cancer that progressed on radiotherapy plus ipilimumab. Some clones in this sample may be carry-over from other donors' samples.

The rearrangement uses TRBV7-8 and TRBJ1-1, with D hard to call. V lost 2 bases and J 5 bases, leaving 18 bases between the germline ends. Per germline, CDR1 SGHVS and CDR2 FQNEAQ. This CDR3 comprises 16 residues. DNA for the CDR3: TGTGCCAGCAGCTTACCGGACGTCAAATCCGGAACTGAAGCTTTCTTT. Its translation: CASSLPDVKSGTEAFF. Full variable domain (remainder filled in from reference TRBV7-8 and TRBJ1-1): GAGVSQSPRYKVAKRGQDVALRCDPISGHVSLFWYQQALGQGPEFLTYFQNEAQLDKSGLPSDRFFAERPEGSVSTLKIQRTQQEDSAVYLCASSLPDVKSGTEAFFGQGTRLTVV.

The chain combines TRBV5-4 with TRBJ2-1; 7 bases line up with TRBD1. J gave up 3 bases and V 4 bases, and 7 bases lay outside the gene matches. The germline V gene encodes CDR1 SGHNT and CDR2 YYREEE (reference sequence). This CDR3 contains 15 residues. CDR3 protein: CASSRQGVSYNEQFF. CDR3 bases: TGTGCCAGCAGCCGACAGGGAGTGAGCTACAATGAGCAGTTCTTC.

The chain recombines TRBV5-6 with TRBJ2-2, with TRBD1 matching over 10 bases. This CDR3 is built from 15 residues. Germline-derived CDR1 and CDR2 are SGHDT and YYEEEE. V dropped 5 bases and J dropped 7; count of bases not matched to a gene: 8. The CDR3 here is CASSRDRGLDGELFF. CDR3 nucleotide sequence: TGTGCCAGCAGTAGGGACAGGGGTCTGGACGGGGAGCTGTTTTTT.

Only a few counts were recorded for this clone. The rearrangement uses TRBV5-1 and TRBJ2-3; tentative D call: TRBD2 (6 bases). Germline V gene sequence: CDR1 SGHRS, CDR2 YFSETQ. This CDR3 is built from 14 residues. Trimming cost V 3 bases and J 0 bases, with 8 bases left between them. The CDR3 reads CASSWRESTDTQYF. Here the CDR3 DNA reads TGCGCCAGCAGCTGGAGGGAGAGCACAGATACGCAGTATTTT.

The chain employs TRBV25-1 and TRBJ1-2; TRBD1 matches at 8 bases. CDR1 and CDR2 (germline): MGHDK, SYGVNS. The V segment lost 4 bases and the J segment 2 bases; nucleotides outside the gene matches: 6. CDR3 length: 15 amino acids. DNA of the CDR3: TGTGCCAGCAGTGGTCCCTGGGACAGGAACTATGGCTACACCTTC. This translates into CASSGPWDRNYGYTF.

This clone was counted only a few times. The chain carries TRBV7-9 and TRBJ1-3; D remains unclear. Germline loops: CDR1 SEHNR, CDR2 FQNEAQ (reference sequence). Trimming stripped 2 bases from V and 0 bases from J, with 14 bases between. CDR3 length: 17 amino acids. CDR3 sequence (DNA): TGTGCCAGCAGCTTACCTTTTCCGACTATCTCTGGAAACACCATATATTTT. It yields the protein CASSLPFPTISGNTIYF.

The chain recombines TRBV7-2 with TRBJ1-3; weak D call: TRBD1 (6 bases). V lost 3 bases to trimming and J lost 0 bases, with 15 bases between them. The CDR3 extends over 17 amino acids. CDR1 is SGHTA and CDR2 is FQGNSA in the germline V gene. The CDR3: CASSFRTLDSSGNTIYF. The CDR3 DNA follows: TGTGCCAGCAGCTTCCGGACTTTGGACAGCTCTGGAAACACCATATATTTT.

The gene calls are TRBV28 and TRBJ2-1, with D possibly matching TRBD1 (6 bases). This CDR3 contains 15 residues. Germline values: CDR1 MDHEN, CDR2 SYDVKM. Trimming removed 6 bases at V and 3 bases at J, with 15 bases between. The CDR3 sequence: CASSGPKQGYNEQFF. Written as DNA, the CDR3 is TGTGCCAGCAGCGGCCCGAAACAGGGCTACAATGAGCAGTTCTTC.

This chain connects TRBV6-5 to TRBJ1-1; 7 nucleotides agree with TRBD1. Trimming took 5 bases from V and 11 from J; bases not matched to a gene: 8. The CDR3 spans 12 residues. CDR1 is MNHEY, CDR2 SVGAGI, per germline. The CDR3: CASSDYRGRAFF. CDR3 in DNA: TGTGCCAGCAGTGACTACAGGGGACGGGCTTTCTTT.

The CDR3 reads CASSIYGFPQEYYEQYF. The CDR3 nucleotides read TGTGCCAGTAGTATATACGGATTCCCACAAGAATACTACGAGCAGTACTTC. J is TRBJ2-7 and V is TRBV19; D not resolved. Deletions cut 2 bases from V and 3 bases from J, with 20 bases between. Germline lookup yields CDR1 LNHDA and CDR2 SQIVND (reference sequence). The CDR3 runs to 17 residues.

This clone turned up a few times. J is TRBJ2-7 and V is TRBV11-3; D might be TRBD1 or TRBD2, each matching 5 bases. V was cut by 1 base and J by 12 bases, with 16 bases left in between. Germline CDR1 is SGHNT and CDR2 is YENEEA. The length of the CDR3 is 13 residues. The CDR3 bases are TGTGCCAGCAGCTTAGCGAAGGGGACCTGGTTGTACTTC. Its translation is CASSLAKGTWLYF.

This chain uses TRBV19 with TRBJ1-4; no clear D gene. Germline lookup yields CDR1 LNHDA and CDR2 SQIVND (reference sequence). This CDR3 has 15 amino acids. Trimming took off 4 bases at V and 4 bases at J, with 13 bases between the two ends. The CDR3 DNA reads as TGTGCCAGTAGTAGGGGAGCGACTAATAATGAAAAACTGTTTTTT. It translates to CASSRGATNNEKLFF.

In this sample, this clone turned up once. The chain has TRBV19 and TRBJ1-6, with TRBD1 matching over 8 bases. Unmatched junction bases numbered 10, after V lost 5 bases and J lost 7 bases. Per the germline V gene, CDR1 is LNHDA and CDR2 is SQIVND (reference sequence). The length of the CDR3 is 16 residues. CDR3 sequence reads: CASSSVGQGPNSPLHF. The CDR3 DNA follows: TGTGCCAGTAGTTCCGTCGGACAGGGACCCAATTCACCCCTCCACTTT.

The chain employs TRBV28 and TRBJ1-2; D not certain. The CDR3 spans 12 residues. The germline gives CDR1 MDHEN, CDR2 SYDVKM. Deletions cut 7 bases from V and 8 bases from J, with 14 bases between. The CDR3 sequence is CASMLRDNGYTF. The CDR3 region has the DNA TGTGCCAGCATGCTCCGAGACAACGGCTACACCTTC.